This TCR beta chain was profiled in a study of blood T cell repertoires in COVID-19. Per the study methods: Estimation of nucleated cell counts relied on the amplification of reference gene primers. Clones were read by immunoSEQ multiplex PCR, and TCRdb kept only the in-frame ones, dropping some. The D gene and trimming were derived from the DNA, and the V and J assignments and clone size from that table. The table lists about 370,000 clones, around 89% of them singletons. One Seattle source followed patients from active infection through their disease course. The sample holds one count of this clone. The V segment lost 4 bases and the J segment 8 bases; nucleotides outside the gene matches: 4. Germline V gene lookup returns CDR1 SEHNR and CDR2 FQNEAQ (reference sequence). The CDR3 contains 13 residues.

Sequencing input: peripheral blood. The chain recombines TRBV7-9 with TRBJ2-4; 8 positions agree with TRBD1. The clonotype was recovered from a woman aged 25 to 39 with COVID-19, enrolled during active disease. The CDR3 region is CASSSHRGDIQYF. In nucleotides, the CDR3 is TGTGCCAGCAGCTCCCACAGGGGGGACATTCAGTACTTC.